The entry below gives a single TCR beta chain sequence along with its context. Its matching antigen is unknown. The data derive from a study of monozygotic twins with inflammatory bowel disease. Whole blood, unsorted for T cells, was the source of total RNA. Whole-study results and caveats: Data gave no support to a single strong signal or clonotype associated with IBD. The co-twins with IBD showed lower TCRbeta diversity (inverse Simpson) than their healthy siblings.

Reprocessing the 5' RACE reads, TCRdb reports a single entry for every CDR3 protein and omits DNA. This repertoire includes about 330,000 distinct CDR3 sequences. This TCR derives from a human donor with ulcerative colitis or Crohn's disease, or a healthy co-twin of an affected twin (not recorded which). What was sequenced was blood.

This chain's CDR3 is CASSWLANEQFF. The chain has TRBV2 and TRBJ2-1. CDR3 length equals 12 residues. Per the germline V gene, CDR1 is SNHLY and CDR2 is FYNNEI.